Listed below are T cell receptor beta chains from one sample, sequenced in a study of blood T cell repertoires in COVID-19. Measured with immunoSEQ multiplex PCR; TCRdb has only the in-frame clones, and not every one. The sample shows roughly 220,000 clones, 80% to 85% of them seen only once. Sequencing was performed on peripheral blood. The source of these receptors is a woman aged 60-75 years with acute or convalescent COVID-19. Each CDR3 is given with its conserved first and last residue. The order of the fields is J gene, D gene, V gene, CDR3 protein. D genes are given only for firm matches.

j_call: TRBJ2-2
d_call: TRBD1
v_call: TRBV28
cdr3_aa: CASSSTGGAGTGELFF

j_call: TRBJ2-7
d_call: NA
v_call: TRBV18
cdr3_aa: CASSLSEFGSYEQYF

j_call: TRBJ2-2
d_call: NA
v_call: TRBV2
cdr3_aa: CASGGPRGGELFF

j_call: TRBJ2-3
d_call: TRBD2
v_call: TRBV25-1
cdr3_aa: CASKTSADTQYF

j_call: TRBJ1-2
d_call: TRBD1
v_call: TRBV5-1
cdr3_aa: CASSLGDRIIDGYTF

j_call: TRBJ1-1
d_call: NA
v_call: TRBV12-3/TRBV12-4
cdr3_aa: CASSFAGEAFF

j_call: TRBJ1-1
d_call: NA
v_call: TRBV3-1/TRBV3-2
cdr3_aa: CASSPSGNTEAFF

j_call: TRBJ2-1
d_call: TRBD1
v_call: TRBV30
cdr3_aa: CAWKSRSGQRYNEQFF

j_call: TRBJ1-6
d_call: NA
v_call: TRBV27
cdr3_aa: CASSLGGAFNSPLHF

j_call: TRBJ2-1
d_call: TRBD2
v_call: TRBV24-1
cdr3_aa: CATSASGGANNEQFF